This T cell receptor (beta chain) was identified in a study of blood T cell repertoires in COVID-19. Measured with immunoSEQ multiplex PCR; TCRdb has only the in-frame clones, and not every one. Here the sample spans more than 200,000 clones, over 80% being singletons. The CDR3 runs 14 residues. CDR1 and CDR2 from the germline V gene are LNHDA and SQIVND (reference sequence). V lost 5 bases to trimming and J lost 5 bases, with 15 bases between them. Specimen: peripheral blood. The chain employs TRBV19 and TRBJ2-5; D gene uncertain. The TCR sequence derives from a woman in her seventies with active or convalescent COVID-19. DNA of the CDR3: TGTGCCAGTAGTTATATAGGTGCCGGGGAGACCCAGTACTTC. This encodes CASSYIGAGETQYF. Full variable domain (outside the CDR3, taken from reference TRBV19 and TRBJ2-5): DGGITQSPKYLFRKEGQNVTLSCEQNLNHDAMYWYRQDPGQGLRLIYYSQIVNDFQKGDIAEGYSVSREKKESFPLTVTSAQKNPTAFYLCASSYIGAGETQYFGPGTRLLVL.